One and the same sample provided the 19 T cell receptor beta chains below, sequenced in a study of cytomegalovirus exposure and HLA in healthy donors. PCR primers comprised 60 Vbeta and 13 Jbeta primers. Measured with immunoSEQ multiplex PCR; TCRdb has only the in-frame clones, and not every one. The sample has 150,000 to 200,000 clones, approximately 83% seen once; the top ten hold about 9.3%. The sequenced sample was PBMCs. These receptors were collected from a man aged 18 to 30 in good health and CMV-seropositive.

The chain employs TRBV4-1 and TRBJ2-7, with a possible D match to TRBD1 (5 bases). Looked up from germline, CDR1 is MGHRA and CDR2 is YSYEKL. This CDR3 has 15 amino acids. V lost 3 bases and J 4 bases, leaving 16 bases between the germline ends. CDR3 bases: TGCGCCAGCAGCCAGGGGAAGGGCTACAGGTACGAGCAGTACTTC. Protein product: CASSQGKGYRYEQYF.

The gene calls are TRBV27 and TRBJ2-7; D ambiguous. This CDR3 is built from 14 residues. The germline gives CDR1 MNHEY, CDR2 SMNVEV (reference sequence). V shed 5 bases and J shed 1 base, with 12 bases lying between them. The CDR3, as DNA: TGTGCCAGCAGTCCCTACAGAGCTTCCTACGAGCAGTACTTC. Residues: CASSPYRASYEQYF.

The chain is built from TRBV10-2 and TRBJ1-2; 7 bases align to TRBD1. The CDR3 totals 14 residues. Germline CDR1 reads WSHSY; CDR2 reads SAAADI. J gave up 2 bases and V 6 bases, and 6 bases lay outside the gene matches. The CDR3 nucleotides read TGCGCCAGCAGGGAGACGGGACAGAACTATGGCTACACCTTC. The encoded protein is CASRETGQNYGYTF.

V gene TRBV15 combines with J gene TRBJ1-4, with 7 nucleotides matching TRBD1. This CDR3 contains 15 residues. J was trimmed by 15 bases and V by 0 bases; bases with no gene match: 13. Germline assignment: CDR1 LNHNV and CDR2 YYDKDF (reference sequence). The CDR3 DNA sequence: TGTGCCACCAGCAGAGACGAATTGGAGACAGGGTTAATGTTTTTT. Its translation: CATSRDELETGLMFF.

The chain recombines TRBV6-6 with TRBJ2-7, with D perhaps TRBD1 (5 bases). V lost 6 bases, J lost 3 bases, and 9 bases lay in between. Germline V gene data show CDR1 as MNHNY and CDR2 as SVGAGI (reference sequence). The CDR3 totals 12 residues. The CDR3, as DNA: TGTGCCAGCAGGGCAGGGCGCTACGAGCAGTACTTC. Its translation: CASRAGRYEQYF.

The chain joins TRBV6-1 to TRBJ2-7; TRBD2 matches 9 bases. Germline V gives CDR1 MNHNS, CDR2 SASEGT. The CDR3 has 14 residues. Losses at the gene ends were 6 bases for V and 2 bases for J; bases not matched to a gene: 5. The CDR3 sequence is CASSRGGAPYEQYF. CDR3 DNA sequence: TGTGCCAGCAGCCGCGGGGGGGCCCCCTACGAGCAGTACTTC.

There are a few counts of this clone. The chain carries TRBV19 and TRBJ2-4; 9 bases match TRBD2. Germline V gives CDR1 LNHDA, CDR2 SQIVND (reference sequence). The CDR3 extends over 15 amino acids. V lost 0 bases to trimming and J lost 5 bases; unmatched junction nucleotides: 2. The CDR3 DNA reads as TGTGCCAGTAGTATAGAGGCTAGCGGGGAAAACATTCAGTACTTC. This codes for CASSIEASGENIQYF.

This clone was observed a few times. The rearrangement joins TRBV6-5 to TRBJ1-2; TRBD1 matches 8 bases. The CDR3 covers 15 residues. V trimming: 0 bases; J trimming: 4 bases; junction bases outside the gene matches: 4. CDR1 is MNHEY, CDR2 SVGAGI, per germline. As DNA, the CDR3 is TGTGCCAGCAGTTACTCGTCAACAGGGGGCTATGGCTACACCTTC. Translated, it gives CASSYSSTGGYGYTF.

The chain has TRBV27 and TRBJ2-5; 9 nucleotides align to TRBD2. V lost 4 bases to trimming and J lost 4 bases; unmatched junction nucleotides: 4. The CDR3 covers 14 residues. CDR1 and CDR2 from the germline V gene are MNHEY and SMNVEV (reference sequence). CDR3 residues: CASSSLAGAETQYF. The CDR3 DNA reads as TGTGCCAGCAGTTCTTTAGCGGGGGCAGAGACCCAGTACTTC.

The chain couples TRBV7-9 to TRBJ2-5; D remains ambiguous. V was cut by 5 bases and J by 6 bases, with 16 bases left in between. This CDR3 has 14 residues. Germline CDR1 reads SEHNR; CDR2 reads FQNEAQ (reference sequence). Written as DNA, the CDR3 is TGTGCCAGCAGCCTTTACAGTGCCGGTAAGACCCAGTACTTC. This translates into CASSLYSAGKTQYF.

CDR3 nucleotides: TGCAGCGTTCGTCAGGGTGGTTCCTACGAGCAGTACTTC. Protein product: CSVRQGGSYEQYF. V gene TRBV29-1 combines with J gene TRBJ2-7, with a tentative D call TRBD1 (5 bases). V shed 5 bases and J shed 1 base, with 12 bases lying between them. Germline CDR1 is SQVTM and CDR2 is ANQGSEA. The CDR3 spans 13 residues.

The rearrangement joins TRBV30 to TRBJ2-7; 11 nucleotides align to TRBD1. Trimming cost V 0 bases and J 3 bases; bases outside gene matches: 7. The V gene's germline CDR1 is GTSNPN and CDR2 SVGIG (reference sequence). The CDR3 covers 16 residues. The CDR3 sequence: CAWSVRRTGGVYEQYF. As DNA, the CDR3 is TGTGCCTGGAGTGTACGCAGGACAGGGGGCGTCTACGAGCAGTACTTC.

This clone was found a few times. The chain has TRBV23-1 and TRBJ1-1, with TRBD1 identical over 8 bases. TRBV23-1 is marked as an open reading frame, function uncertain. The CDR3 is 12 amino acids. Trimming took 9 bases from V and 1 from J; bases not matched to a gene: 1. Here the CDR3 reads CASDRGNTEAFF. The CDR3 DNA reads as TGCGCCAGTGACAGGGGGAACACTGAAGCTTTCTTT.

CDR3 sequence (DNA): TGTGCCAGCAGCGAGTCAGGGGGTCTCTCTGGGGCCAACGTCCTGACTTTC. Its protein is CASSESGGLSGANVLTF. This sequence joins TRBV9 and TRBJ2-6, with 7 bases identical to TRBD1. This CDR3 is built from 17 residues. CDR1 and CDR2 from the germline V gene are SGDLS and YYNGEE. The V segment lost 3 bases and the J segment 0 bases; nucleotides outside the gene matches: 6.

The chain has TRBV19 and TRBJ1-1; D not resolved. The germline V gene encodes CDR1 LNHDA and CDR2 SQIVND (reference sequence). The CDR3 covers 12 residues. The V gene lost 1 base and the J gene lost 5 bases, with 5 bases spanning the gap. The CDR3 bases are TGTGCCAGTAGTATAGGTCGGACTGAAGCTTTCTTT. It specifies CASSIGRTEAFF.

The rearrangement uses TRBV2 and TRBJ2-7; 7 bases map to TRBD1. Germline CDR1 reads SNHLY; CDR2 reads FYNNEI. The trim removed 3 bases at V and 4 bases at J, leaving 3 bases unmatched. The CDR3 contains 13 residues. CDR3 protein: CASSDRGLYEQYF. CDR3 coding DNA: TGTGCCAGCAGTGACAGGGGGTTGTACGAGCAGTACTTC.

This clone was counted once. The V and J genes are TRBV7-2 and TRBJ2-4; a possible D gene is TRBD2 (5 bases). Germline assignment: CDR1 SGHTA and CDR2 FQGNSA. The CDR3 has 13 residues. Trimming stripped 5 bases from V and 7 bases from J, with 12 bases between. The CDR3 loop reads CASSGRAPNIQYF. The CDR3 nucleotides are TGTGCCAGCAGCGGGCGGGCCCCTAACATTCAGTACTTC.

The V gene is TRBV10-3, the J gene TRBJ1-2, with TRBD1 as a possible D gene (6 bases). The CDR3 extends over 16 amino acids. Germline V CDR1 and CDR2: ENHRY, SYGVKD. V lost 5 bases, J lost 1 base, and 17 bases lay in between. As DNA, the CDR3 is TGTGCCATCAGTAGACAGGTGGCCGGGGATAACTATGGCTACACCTTC. Its translation is CAISRQVAGDNYGYTF.

This sequence joins TRBV19 and TRBJ1-4, with D maybe TRBD1 (5 bases). CDR3 length: 14 amino acids. CDR1 and CDR2 (germline): LNHDA, SQIVND (reference sequence). V lost 5 bases and J 0 bases, leaving 7 bases between the germline ends. In nucleotides, the CDR3 is TGTGCCAGTAGTCCGACAGCAACTAATGAAAAACTGTTTTTT. Translated, it gives CASSPTATNEKLFF.